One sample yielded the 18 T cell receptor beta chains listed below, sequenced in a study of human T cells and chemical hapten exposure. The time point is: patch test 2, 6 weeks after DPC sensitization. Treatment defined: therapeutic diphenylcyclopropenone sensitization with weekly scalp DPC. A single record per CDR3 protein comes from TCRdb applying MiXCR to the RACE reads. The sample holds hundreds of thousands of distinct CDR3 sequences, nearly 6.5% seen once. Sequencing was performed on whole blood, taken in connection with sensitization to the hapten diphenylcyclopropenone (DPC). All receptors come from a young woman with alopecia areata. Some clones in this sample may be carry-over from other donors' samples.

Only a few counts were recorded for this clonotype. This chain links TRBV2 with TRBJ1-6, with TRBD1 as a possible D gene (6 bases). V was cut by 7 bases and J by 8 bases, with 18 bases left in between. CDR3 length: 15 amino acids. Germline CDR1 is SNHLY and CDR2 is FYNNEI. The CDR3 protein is CASKNGGTRDSPLHF. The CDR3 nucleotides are TGTGCCAGCAAAAACGGGGGGACACGAGATTCACCCCTCCACTTT.

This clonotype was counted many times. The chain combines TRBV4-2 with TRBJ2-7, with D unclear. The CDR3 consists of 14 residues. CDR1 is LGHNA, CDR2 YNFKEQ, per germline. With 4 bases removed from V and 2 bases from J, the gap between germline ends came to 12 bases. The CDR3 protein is CASSPPTAPYEQYF. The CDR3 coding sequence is TGTGCCAGCAGCCCCCCCACGGCCCCCTACGAGCAGTACTTC.

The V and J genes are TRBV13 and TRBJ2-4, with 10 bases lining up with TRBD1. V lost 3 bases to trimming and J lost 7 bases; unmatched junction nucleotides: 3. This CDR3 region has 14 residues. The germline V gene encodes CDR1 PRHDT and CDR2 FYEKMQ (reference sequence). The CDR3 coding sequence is TGTGCCAGCAGCTTGGACAGGGGGACGAACATTCAGTACTTC. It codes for CASSLDRGTNIQYF.

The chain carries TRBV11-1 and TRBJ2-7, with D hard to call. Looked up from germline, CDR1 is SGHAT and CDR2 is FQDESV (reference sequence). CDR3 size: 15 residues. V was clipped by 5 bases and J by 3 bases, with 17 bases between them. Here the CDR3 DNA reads TGTGCCAGCAGCGTGACTTCCAATAGTGACTACGAGCAGTACTTC. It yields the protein CASSVTSNSDYEQYF.

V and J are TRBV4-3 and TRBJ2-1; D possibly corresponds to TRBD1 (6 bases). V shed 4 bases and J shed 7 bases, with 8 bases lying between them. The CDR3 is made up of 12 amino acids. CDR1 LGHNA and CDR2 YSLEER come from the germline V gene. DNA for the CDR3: TGCGCCAGCAGCCGTACAGGGAATGAGCAGTTCTTC. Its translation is CASSRTGNEQFF.

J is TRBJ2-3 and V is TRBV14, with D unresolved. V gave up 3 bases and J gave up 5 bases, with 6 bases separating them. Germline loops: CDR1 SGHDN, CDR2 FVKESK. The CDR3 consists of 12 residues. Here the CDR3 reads CASSHSLDTQYF. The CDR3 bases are TGTGCCAGCAGCCATTCCTTAGATACGCAGTATTTT.

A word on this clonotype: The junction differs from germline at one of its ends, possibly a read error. CDR3 sequence: CASSLGVSGNEQIF. The CDR3 DNA follows: TGTGCCAGCAGCTTAGGGGTCTCTGGCAATGAGCAGATCTTC. The chain is built from TRBV7-9 and TRBJ2-1; D gene unclear. There are 14 residues in the CDR3. CDR1 is SEHNR and CDR2 is FQNEAQ in the germline V gene (reference sequence).

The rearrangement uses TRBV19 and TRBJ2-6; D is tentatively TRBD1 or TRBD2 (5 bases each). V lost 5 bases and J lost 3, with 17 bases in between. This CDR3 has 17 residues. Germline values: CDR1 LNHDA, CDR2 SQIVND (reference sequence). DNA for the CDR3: TGTGCCAGTAGTTTCCTGGGGACGCCGAGTGGGGCCAACGTCCTGACTTTC. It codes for CASSFLGTPSGANVLTF.

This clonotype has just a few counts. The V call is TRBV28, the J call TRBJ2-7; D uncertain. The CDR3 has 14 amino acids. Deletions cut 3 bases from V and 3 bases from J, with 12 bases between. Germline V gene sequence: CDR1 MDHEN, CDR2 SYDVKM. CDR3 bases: TGTGCCAGCAGTTTTATCGGGCCTAACTACGAGCAGTACTTC. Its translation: CASSFIGPNYEQYF. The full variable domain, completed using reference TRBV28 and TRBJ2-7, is DVKVTQSSRYLVKRTGEKVFLECVQDMDHENMFWYRQDPGLGLRLIYFSYDVKMKEKGDIPEGYSVSREKKERFSLILESASTNQTSMYLCASSFIGPNYEQYFGPGTRLTVT.

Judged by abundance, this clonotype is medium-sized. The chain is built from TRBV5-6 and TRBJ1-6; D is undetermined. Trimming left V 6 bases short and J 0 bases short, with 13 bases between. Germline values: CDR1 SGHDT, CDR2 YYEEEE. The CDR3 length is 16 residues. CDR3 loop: CASKTIGSSYNSPLHF. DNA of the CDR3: TGTGCCAGCAAGACGATCGGGAGCTCCTATAATTCACCCCTCCACTTT.

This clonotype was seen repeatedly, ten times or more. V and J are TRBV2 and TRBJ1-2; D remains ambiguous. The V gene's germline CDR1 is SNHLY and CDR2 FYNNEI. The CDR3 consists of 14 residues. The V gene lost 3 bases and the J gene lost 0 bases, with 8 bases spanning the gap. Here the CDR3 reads CASSDLSTNYGYTF. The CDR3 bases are TGTGCCAGCAGTGACCTTTCTACTAACTATGGCTACACCTTC.

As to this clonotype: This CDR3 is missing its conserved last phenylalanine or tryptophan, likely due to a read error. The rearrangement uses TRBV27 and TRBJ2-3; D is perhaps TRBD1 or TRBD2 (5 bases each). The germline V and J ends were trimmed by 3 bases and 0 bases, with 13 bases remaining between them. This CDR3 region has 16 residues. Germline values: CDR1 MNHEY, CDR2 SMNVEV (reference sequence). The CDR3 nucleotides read TGTGCCAGCAGTTTGGTCGGGACCCAGAGCACAGATACGCAGTATTAT. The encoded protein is CASSLVGTQSTDTQYY.

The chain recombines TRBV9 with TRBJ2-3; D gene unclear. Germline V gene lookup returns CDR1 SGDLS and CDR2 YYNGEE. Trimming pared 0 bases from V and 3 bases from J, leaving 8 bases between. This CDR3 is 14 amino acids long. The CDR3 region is CASSVAVETDTQYF. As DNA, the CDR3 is TGTGCCAGCAGCGTAGCGGTAGAGACAGATACGCAGTATTTT.

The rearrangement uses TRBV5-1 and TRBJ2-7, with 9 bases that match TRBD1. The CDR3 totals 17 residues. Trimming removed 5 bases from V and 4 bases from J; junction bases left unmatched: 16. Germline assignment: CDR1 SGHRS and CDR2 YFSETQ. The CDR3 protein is CASSLLYRDRVAYEQYF. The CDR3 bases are TGCGCCAGCAGTTTGCTATACCGGGACAGGGTAGCATACGAGCAGTACTTC. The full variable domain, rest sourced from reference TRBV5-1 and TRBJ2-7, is KAGVTQTPRYLIKTRGQQVTLSCSPISGHRSVSWYQQTPGQGLQFLFEYFSETQRNKGNFPGRFSGRQFSNSRSEMNVSTLELGDSALYLCASSLLYRDRVAYEQYFGPGTRLTVT.

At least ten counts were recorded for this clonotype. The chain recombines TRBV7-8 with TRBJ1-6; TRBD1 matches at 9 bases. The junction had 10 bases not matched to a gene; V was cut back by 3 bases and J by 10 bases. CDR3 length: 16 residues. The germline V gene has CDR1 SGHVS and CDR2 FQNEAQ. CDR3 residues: CASSFAPGQGGSPLHF. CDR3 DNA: TGTGCCAGCAGCTTCGCTCCGGGACAGGGAGGATCACCCCTCCACTTT.

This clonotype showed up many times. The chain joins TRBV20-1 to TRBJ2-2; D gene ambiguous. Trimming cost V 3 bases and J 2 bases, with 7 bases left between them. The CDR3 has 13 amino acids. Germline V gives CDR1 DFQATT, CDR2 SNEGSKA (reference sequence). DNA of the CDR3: TGCAGTGCTAGTGTCACAAACACCGGGGAGCTGTTTTTT. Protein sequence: CSASVTNTGELFF.

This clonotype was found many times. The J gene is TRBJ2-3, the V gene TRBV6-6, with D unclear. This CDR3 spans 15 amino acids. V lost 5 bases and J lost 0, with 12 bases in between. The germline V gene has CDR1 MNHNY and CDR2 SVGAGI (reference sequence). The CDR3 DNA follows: TGTGCCAGCAGTAGGCACGCCGCTAGCACAGATACGCAGTATTTT. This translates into CASSRHAASTDTQYF.

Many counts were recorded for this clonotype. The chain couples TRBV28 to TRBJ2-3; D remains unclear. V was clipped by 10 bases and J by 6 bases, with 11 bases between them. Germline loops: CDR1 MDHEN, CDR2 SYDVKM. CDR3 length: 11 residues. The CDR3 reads CAISISDTQYF. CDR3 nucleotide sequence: TGTGCCATCTCCATTTCGGATACGCAGTATTTT. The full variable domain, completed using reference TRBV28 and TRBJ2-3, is DVKVTQSSRYLVKRTGEKVFLECVQDMDHENMFWYRQDPGLGLRLIYFSYDVKMKEKGDIPEGYSVSREKKERFSLILESASTNQTSMYLCAISISDTQYFGPGTRLTVL.